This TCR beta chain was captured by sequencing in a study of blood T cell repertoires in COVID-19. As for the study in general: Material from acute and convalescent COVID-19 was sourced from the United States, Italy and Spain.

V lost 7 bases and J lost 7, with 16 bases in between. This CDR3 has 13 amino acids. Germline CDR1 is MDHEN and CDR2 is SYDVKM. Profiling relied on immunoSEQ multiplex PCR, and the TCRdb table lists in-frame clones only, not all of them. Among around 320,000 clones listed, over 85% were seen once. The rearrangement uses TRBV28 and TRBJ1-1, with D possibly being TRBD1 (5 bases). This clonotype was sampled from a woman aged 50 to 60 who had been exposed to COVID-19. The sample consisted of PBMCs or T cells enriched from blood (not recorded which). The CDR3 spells CASTRGALFEAFF. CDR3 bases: TGTGCCAGCACCCGCGGGGCGCTATTTGAAGCTTTCTTT.